This TCR beta chain was recorded in a study of blood T cell repertoires in COVID-19. On the study more broadly: Samples of COVID-19 (acute and convalescent) were obtained from the United States, Italy and Spain.

This CDR3 comprises 16 residues. The germline gives CDR1 SGHTA, CDR2 FQGTGA. The ends lost 1 base at V and 6 bases at J; junction bases unmatched: 8. TCRdb's table, derived via immunoSEQ multiplex PCR, lists solely in-frame clones and lacks some. The data show approximately 160,000 clones, more than 70% seen once. Sequenced input: peripheral blood. This receptor was obtained from a man over 45 with active or convalescent COVID-19. V usage is TRBV7-3 and J usage is TRBJ2-1; TRBD2 matches 8 bases. The CDR3 DNA sequence: TGTGCCAGCAGCTTAATCGCCGGGAGGGCCCCCAATGAGCAGTTCTTC. It encodes CASSLIAGRAPNEQFF.